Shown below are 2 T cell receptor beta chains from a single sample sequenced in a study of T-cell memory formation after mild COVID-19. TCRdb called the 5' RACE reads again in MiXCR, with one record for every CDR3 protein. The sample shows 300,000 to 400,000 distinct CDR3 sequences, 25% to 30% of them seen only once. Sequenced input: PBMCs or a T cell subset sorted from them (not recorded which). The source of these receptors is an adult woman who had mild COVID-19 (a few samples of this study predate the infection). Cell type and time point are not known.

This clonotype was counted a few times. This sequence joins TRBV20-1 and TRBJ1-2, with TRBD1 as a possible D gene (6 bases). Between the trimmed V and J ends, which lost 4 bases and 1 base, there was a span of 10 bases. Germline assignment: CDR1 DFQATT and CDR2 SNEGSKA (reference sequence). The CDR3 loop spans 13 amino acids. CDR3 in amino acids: CSAIGQSNYGYTF. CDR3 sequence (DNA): TGCAGTGCTATCGGACAGAGTAACTATGGCTACACCTTC.

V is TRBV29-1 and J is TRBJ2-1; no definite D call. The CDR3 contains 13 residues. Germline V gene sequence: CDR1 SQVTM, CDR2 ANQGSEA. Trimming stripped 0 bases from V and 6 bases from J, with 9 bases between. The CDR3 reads CSVEDRLTNEQFF. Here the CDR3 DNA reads TGCAGCGTTGAAGATCGGCTCACCAATGAGCAGTTCTTC.